This T cell receptor (beta chain) was documented in a study of blood T cell repertoires in COVID-19. Study as a whole: T cells, B-cell-depleted T cells, or PBMCs provided the cDNA or gDNA that served as material.

Methods used by the authors: Estimation of nucleated cell counts was performed using reference gene primer amplification. Here immunoSEQ multiplex PCR was the method, and the copy in TCRdb shows in-frame clones only, minus some. The DNA gave D and trimming, while V, J and clone size come from that table. The sample shows 110,000 to 150,000 clones, about 91% of them seen only once. The CDR3 has 18 amino acids. V was pared by 0 bases and J by 9 bases, with 12 bases of the junction left unmatched. In germline, CDR1 is LGHNA, CDR2 YNFKEQ. The source of this sequence is an older woman with acute or convalescent COVID-19. The material sequenced was peripheral blood. The chain links TRBV4-2 to TRBJ1-6, with TRBD1 matching 9 bases. The CDR3 DNA sequence: TGTGCCAGCAGCCAAGATTTTACCGGGACAGGGAACATTTCACCCCTCCACTTT. The encoded protein is CASSQDFTGTGNISPLHF.